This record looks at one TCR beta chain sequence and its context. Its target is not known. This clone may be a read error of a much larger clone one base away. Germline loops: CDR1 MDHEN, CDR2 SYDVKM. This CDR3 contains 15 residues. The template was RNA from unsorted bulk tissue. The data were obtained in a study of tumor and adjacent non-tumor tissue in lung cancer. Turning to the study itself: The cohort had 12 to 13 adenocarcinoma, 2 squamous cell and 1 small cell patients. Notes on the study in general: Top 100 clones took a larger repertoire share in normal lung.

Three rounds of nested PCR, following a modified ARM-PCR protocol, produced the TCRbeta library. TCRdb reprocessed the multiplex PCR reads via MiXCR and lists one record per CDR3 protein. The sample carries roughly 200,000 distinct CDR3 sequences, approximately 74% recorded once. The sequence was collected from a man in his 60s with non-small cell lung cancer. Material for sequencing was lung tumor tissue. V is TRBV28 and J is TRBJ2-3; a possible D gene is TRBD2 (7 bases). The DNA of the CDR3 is TGTGCCAGCAGTTTACTAGGGGGGGCGAAAGATACGCACTATTTT. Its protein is CASSLLGGAKDTHYF.